The sequence of this TCR beta chain was determined in a study of blood T cells in healthy people across ages. Study-level background: Template switching captured about one barcoded beta molecule per two T cells. General study points: PBMCs left unsorted prevented a conclusive naive versus antigen-experienced comparison.

This clonotype occurred a few times. Antigen unknown. The second PCR ran 7 to 11 cycles with a sample-barcoded 5' primer and J-beta primers. In TCRdb, the 5' RACE reads were re-called with MiXCR into one record per CDR3 protein. The sample shows 710,000 or so distinct CDR3 sequences, about a third of them seen only once. V was trimmed by 6 bases and J by 8 bases, leaving 11 bases between them. The CDR3 length is 12 residues. Germline V gene data show CDR1 as MNHEY and CDR2 as SMNVEV (reference sequence). The sequenced sample was blood. This chain joins TRBV27 and TRBJ2-1; TRBD1 might be the D (7 bases). The sequence was collected from a woman aged 80 or older in good health. CDR3 protein: CASRGGGHEQFF. In DNA form, the CDR3 reads TGTGCCAGCAGAGGAGGGGGCCATGAGCAGTTCTTC.